Described below is a single T cell receptor beta chain sequence and its context. Profiled with immunoSEQ multiplex PCR; TCRdb holds only in-frame clones, not every one. The sample carries 75,000 to 80,000 clones, about 92% recorded once. The sample belongs to a study of brain T cells in children with intractable seizures. The CDR3 is 13 residues long. J was trimmed by 6 bases and V by 6 bases; bases with no gene match: 7. This chain links TRBV12-3 or TRBV12-4 with TRBJ2-7; TRBD1 matches 8 bases. The source of this sequence is a boy in the first two years of life with tuberous sclerosis and intractable seizures. This material consisted of peripheral blood, taken at surgery. The CDR3 is CASRDRVGREQYF. The CDR3 region has the DNA TGTGCCAGCAGGGACAGGGTCGGGCGCGAGCAGTACTTC.